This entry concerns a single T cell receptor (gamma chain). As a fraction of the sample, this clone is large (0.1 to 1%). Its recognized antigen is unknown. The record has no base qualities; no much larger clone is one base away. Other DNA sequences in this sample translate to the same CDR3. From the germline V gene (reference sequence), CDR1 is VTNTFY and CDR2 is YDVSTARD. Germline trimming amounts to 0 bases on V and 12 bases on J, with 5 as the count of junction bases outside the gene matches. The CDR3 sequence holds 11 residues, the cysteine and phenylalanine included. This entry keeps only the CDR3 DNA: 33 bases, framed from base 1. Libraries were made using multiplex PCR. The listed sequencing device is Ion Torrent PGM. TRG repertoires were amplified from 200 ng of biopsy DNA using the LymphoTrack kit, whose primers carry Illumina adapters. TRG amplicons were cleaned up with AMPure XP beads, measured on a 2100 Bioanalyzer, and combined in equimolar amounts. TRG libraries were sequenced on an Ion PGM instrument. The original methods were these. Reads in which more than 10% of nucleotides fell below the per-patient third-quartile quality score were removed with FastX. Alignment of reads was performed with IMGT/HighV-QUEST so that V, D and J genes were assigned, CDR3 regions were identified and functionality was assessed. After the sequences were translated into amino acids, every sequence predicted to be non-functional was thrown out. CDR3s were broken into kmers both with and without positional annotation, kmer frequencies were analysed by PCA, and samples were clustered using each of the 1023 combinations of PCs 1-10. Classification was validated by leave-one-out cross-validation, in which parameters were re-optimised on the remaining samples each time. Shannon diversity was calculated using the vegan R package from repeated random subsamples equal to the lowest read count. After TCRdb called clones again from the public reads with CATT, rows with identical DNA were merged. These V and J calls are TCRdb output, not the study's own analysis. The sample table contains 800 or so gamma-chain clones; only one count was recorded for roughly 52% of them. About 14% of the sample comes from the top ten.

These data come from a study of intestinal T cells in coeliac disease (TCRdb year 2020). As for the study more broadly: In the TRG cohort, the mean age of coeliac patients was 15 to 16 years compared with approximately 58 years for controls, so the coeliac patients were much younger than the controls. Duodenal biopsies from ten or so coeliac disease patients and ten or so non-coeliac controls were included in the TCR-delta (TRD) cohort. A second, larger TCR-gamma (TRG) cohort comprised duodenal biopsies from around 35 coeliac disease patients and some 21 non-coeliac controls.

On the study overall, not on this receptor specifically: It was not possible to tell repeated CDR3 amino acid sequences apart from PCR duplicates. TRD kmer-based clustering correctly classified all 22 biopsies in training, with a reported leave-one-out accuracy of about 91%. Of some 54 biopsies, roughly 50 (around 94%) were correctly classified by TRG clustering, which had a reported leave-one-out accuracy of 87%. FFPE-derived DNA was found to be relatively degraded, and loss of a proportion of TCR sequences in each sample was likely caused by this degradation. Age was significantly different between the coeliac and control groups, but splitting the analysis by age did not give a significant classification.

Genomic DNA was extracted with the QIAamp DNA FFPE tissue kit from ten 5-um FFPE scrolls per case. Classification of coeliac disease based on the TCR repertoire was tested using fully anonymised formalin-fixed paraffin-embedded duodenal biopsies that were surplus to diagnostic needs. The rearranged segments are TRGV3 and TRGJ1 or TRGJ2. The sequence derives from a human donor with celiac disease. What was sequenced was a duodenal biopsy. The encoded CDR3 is CATWDRLGKLF. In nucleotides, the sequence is TGTGCCACCTGGGACAGGCTAGGGAAACTCTTT.